Detailed here is one TCR beta chain. This sample is drawn from a study of cytomegalovirus exposure and HLA in healthy donors. PCR amplification relied on 60 Vbeta primers (plus 13 Jbeta primers). Repertoires were generated with immunoSEQ multiplex PCR, while TCRdb's copy carries only in-frame clones and drops some. The table has approximately 94,000 clones, around 80% seen once. Sequencing was carried out using PBMCs. The TCR sequence derives from a man aged 25 to 40 in good health and CMV-seropositive.

The CDR3 sequence is CASSSMRNTIYF. Here the CDR3 DNA reads TGTGCCAGCAGTTCCATGCGGAACACCATATATTTT. The chain carries TRBV28 and TRBJ1-3; the D is unclear. The V gene lost 4 bases and the J gene lost 7 bases, with 8 bases spanning the gap. The germline V gene encodes CDR1 MDHEN and CDR2 SYDVKM. This CDR3 comprises 12 residues.